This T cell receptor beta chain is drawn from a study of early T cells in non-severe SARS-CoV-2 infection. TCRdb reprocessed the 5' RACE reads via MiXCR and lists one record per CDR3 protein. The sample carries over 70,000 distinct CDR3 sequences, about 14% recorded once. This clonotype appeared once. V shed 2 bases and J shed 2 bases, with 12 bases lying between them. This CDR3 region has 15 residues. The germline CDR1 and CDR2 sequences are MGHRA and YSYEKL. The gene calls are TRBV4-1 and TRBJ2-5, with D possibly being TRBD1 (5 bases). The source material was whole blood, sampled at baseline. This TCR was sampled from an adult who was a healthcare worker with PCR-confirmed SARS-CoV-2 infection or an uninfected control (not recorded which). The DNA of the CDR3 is TGCGCCAGCAGCCAACCTTGGGGCGGTCAAGAGACCCAGTACTTC. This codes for CASSQPWGGQETQYF.